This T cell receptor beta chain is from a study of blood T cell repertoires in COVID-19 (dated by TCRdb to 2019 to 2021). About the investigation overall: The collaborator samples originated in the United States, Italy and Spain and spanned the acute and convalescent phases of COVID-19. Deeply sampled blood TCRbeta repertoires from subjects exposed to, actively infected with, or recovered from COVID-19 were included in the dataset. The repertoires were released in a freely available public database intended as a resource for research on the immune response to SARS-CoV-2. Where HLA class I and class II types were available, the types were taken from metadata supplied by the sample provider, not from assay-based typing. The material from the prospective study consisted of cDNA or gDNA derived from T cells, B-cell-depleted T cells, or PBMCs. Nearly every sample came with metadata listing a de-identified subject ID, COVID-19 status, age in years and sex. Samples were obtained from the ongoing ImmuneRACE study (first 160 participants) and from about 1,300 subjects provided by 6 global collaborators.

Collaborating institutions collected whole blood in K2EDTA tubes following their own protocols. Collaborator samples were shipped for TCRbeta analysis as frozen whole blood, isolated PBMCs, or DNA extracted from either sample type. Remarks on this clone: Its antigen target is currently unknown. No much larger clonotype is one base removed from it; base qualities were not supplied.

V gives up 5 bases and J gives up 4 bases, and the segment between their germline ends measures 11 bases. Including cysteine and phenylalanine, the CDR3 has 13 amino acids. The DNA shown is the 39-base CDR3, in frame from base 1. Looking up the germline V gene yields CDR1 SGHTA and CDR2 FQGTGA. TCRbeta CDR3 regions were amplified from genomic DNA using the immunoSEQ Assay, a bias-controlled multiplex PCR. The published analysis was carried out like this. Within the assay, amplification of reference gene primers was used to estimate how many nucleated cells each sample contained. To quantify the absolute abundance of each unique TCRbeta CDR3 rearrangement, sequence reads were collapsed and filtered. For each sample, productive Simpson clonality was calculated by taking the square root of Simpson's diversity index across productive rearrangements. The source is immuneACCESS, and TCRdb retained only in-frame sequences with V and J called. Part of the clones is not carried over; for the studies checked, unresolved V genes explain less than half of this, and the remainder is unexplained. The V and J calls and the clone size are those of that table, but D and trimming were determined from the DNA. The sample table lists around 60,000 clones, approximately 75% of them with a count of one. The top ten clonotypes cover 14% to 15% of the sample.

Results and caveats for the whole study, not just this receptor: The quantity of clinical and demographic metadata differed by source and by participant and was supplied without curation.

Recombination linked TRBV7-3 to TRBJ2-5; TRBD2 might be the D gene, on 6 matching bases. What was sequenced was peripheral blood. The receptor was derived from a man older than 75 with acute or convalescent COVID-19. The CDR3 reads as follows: CASSGTARETQYF. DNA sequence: TGTGCCAGCAGCGGGACTGCCCGAGAGACCCAGTACTTC.